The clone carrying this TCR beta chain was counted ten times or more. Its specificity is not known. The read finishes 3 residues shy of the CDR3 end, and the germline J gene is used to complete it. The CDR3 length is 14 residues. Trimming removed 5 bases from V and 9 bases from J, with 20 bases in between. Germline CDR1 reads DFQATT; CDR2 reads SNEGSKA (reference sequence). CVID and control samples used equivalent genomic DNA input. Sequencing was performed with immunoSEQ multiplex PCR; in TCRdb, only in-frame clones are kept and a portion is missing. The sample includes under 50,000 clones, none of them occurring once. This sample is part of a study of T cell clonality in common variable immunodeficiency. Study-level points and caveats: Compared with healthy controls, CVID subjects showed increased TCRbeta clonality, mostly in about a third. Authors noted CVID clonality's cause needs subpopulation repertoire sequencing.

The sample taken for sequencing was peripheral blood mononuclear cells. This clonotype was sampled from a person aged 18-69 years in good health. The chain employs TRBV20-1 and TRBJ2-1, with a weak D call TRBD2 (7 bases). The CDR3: CSAVGGGAGSEQFF. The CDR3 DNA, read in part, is TGCAGTGCTGTCGGTGGGGGGGCTGGTAGTGAG.